This entry lists 31 T cell receptor beta chains sequenced from one sample in a study of immune heterogeneity within non-small cell lung tumors. Amplification of the TCR beta CDR3 was achieved through multiplex PCR with 32 V and 13 J primers. TCRdb called the multiplex PCR reads again in MiXCR, with one record for every CDR3 protein. The sample yields about 22,000 distinct CDR3 sequences, 25% to 30% seen once. Bulk tumor gDNA, roughly 600 ng per sample, served as the TCR template. Several biopsies per primary tumor, spaced far apart, were taken during surgery. Patients with untreated, newly diagnosed non-small cell lung cancer underwent curative surgery. The sample comprised lung tumor tissue. The receptors originated from a man aged 40-49 years with non-small cell lung cancer.

Notes on this clonotype: A read error may be the cause here, since a much bigger clone is one base away. The CDR3 carries no conserved terminal phenylalanine or tryptophan, so it likely arises from a read error. This sequence joins TRBV5-1 and TRBJ2-7; 9 bases are shared with TRBD2. From germline, CDR1 is SGHRS and CDR2 YFSETQ. V shed 0 bases and J 3 bases; nucleotides not matched to a gene: 4. This CDR3 has 15 amino acids. The CDR3: CASSLGGGRGYEQYS. The CDR3 nucleotides read TGCGCCAGCAGCTTGGGAGGCGGGAGGGGCTACGAGCAGTACTCC.

This clonotype was counted a few times. An end of the junction differs from the germline gene, which may be a read error. The chain employs TRBV6-1 and TRBJ2-7; the match to TRBD1 covers 8 bases. The CDR3 is 16 residues long. Germline V lookup: CDR1 MNHNS, CDR2 SASEGT. The CDR3 region is CASSPVDGQGASEQCF. Written as DNA, the CDR3 is TGTGCCAGCAGCCCCGTGGACGGGCAGGGGGCCTCCGAGCAGTGCTTC.

Ten or more counts support this clonotype. The V and J genes are TRBV4-1 and TRBJ1-2; TRBD1 aligns across 8 bases. This CDR3 is 16 amino acids long. Trimming at V came to 4 bases and at J to 3 bases, leaving 10 bases not matched to a gene. Looked up from germline, CDR1 is MGHRA and CDR2 is YSYEKL. DNA of the CDR3: TGCGCCAGCAGCCCCTTGGGGGCAGGGGGCGACTATGGCTACACCTTC. It yields the protein CASSPLGAGGDYGYTF.

This clonotype was seen a handful of times. J is TRBJ2-6 and V is TRBV28; 7 nucleotides align to TRBD2. The V and J ends lost 5 bases and 4 bases, in that order; junction bases with no gene match: 14. The germline V gene has CDR1 MDHEN and CDR2 SYDVKM. This CDR3 is built from 18 residues. The chain's CDR3 is CASSRARGGGDGANVLTF. For the CDR3, the DNA is TGTGCCAGCAGTCGCGCCCGGGGTGGGGGGGACGGGGCCAACGTCCTGACTTTC.

Points on this clonotype: A much larger clone differs by one base, so this may be a read error. The V and J genes are TRBV9 and TRBJ1-4, with 7 positions matching TRBD1. Germline V lookup: CDR1 SGDLS, CDR2 YYNGEE. The V gene end was trimmed by 0 bases and the J gene end by 10 bases; junction bases not matched to a gene: 6. The CDR3 totals 14 residues. CDR3 loop: CASSVEGTDVKLFF. The CDR3 DNA sequence: TGTGCCAGCAGCGTAGAGGGGACAGATGTAAAACTGTTTTTT.

This clonotype was observed many times. The rearrangement uses TRBV18 and TRBJ2-7; no clear D. CDR3 length equals 14 residues. Germline lookup yields CDR1 KGHSH and CDR2 LQKENI. V gave up 6 bases and J gave up 4 bases, with 16 bases separating them. The CDR3 bases are TGTGCCAGCTCGCGTGCAAGGACGGATTACGAGCAGTACTTC. Its translation is CASSRARTDYEQYF.

This chain connects TRBV6-1 to TRBJ1-1; TRBD1 is a possible D gene (5 bases). CDR1 and CDR2 (germline): MNHNS, SASEGT. CDR3 length: 14 residues. V was cut by 8 bases and J by 4 bases, with 17 bases left in between. Written as DNA, the CDR3 is TGTGCCAGCGCACCCCTGGCGGGGGGCACTGAAGCTTTCTTT. Amino acid sequence: CASAPLAGGTEAFF.

As for this clonotype: Relative to the germline gene, one junction end is altered; a read error may explain this. The chain has TRBV12-3 or TRBV12-4 and TRBJ1-2, with 11 bases identical to TRBD1. The CDR3 sequence is 16 residues long. The CDR3: CASSSSGTGGGGVYNF. For the CDR3, the DNA is TGTGCCAGCAGTTCATCCGGGACAGGGGGAGGGGGGGTCTACAACTTC.

With respect to this clonotype: A much larger clone sits a single nucleotide away, making a read error possible. The rearrangement links TRBV28 to TRBJ2-7; TRBD1 matches at 8 bases. V trimming: 3 bases; J trimming: 3 bases; junction bases outside the gene matches: 7. In germline, CDR1 is MDHEN, CDR2 SYDVKM. This CDR3 region has 15 residues. The CDR3 DNA reads TGTGCCAGCAGTTTTCGGCAGGGGGCTTACTACGAGCAGTACTTC. Translating gives CASSFRQGAYYEQYF.

This clonotype was observed at least ten times. The rearrangement links TRBV20-1 to TRBJ1-2; 8 positions agree with TRBD1. The ends lost 3 bases at V and 4 bases at J; junction bases unmatched: 13. CDR1 DFQATT and CDR2 SNEGSKA come from the germline V gene (reference sequence). The CDR3 length is 16 residues. CDR3 residues: CSASRLSGGRSYGYTF. In DNA, the CDR3 is TGCAGTGCTAGTCGCCTATCAGGGGGCCGGAGCTATGGCTACACCTTC.

As for this clonotype: A read error is possible here, since a much larger clone lies one base away. The chain couples TRBV6-5 to TRBJ2-2, with 10 bases fitting TRBD1. This CDR3 contains 15 residues. Germline-derived CDR1 and CDR2 are MNHEY and SVGAGI. V lost 9 bases, J lost 3 bases, and 7 bases stayed unmatched. CDR3 loop: CARRSGTGDTGELFF. CDR3 coding DNA: TGTGCCAGAAGGTCCGGGACAGGGGACACCGGGGAGCTGTTTTTT.

Many counts were recorded for this clonotype. The V gene is TRBV18, the J gene TRBJ1-4; D is undetermined. V was trimmed by 1 base and J by 8 bases, leaving 11 bases between them. The germline CDR1 and CDR2 sequences are KGHSH and LQKENI. CDR3 size: 14 residues. This CDR3 reads CASSPQTDGEKLFF. DNA of the CDR3: TGTGCCAGCTCACCACAAACGGACGGAGAAAAACTGTTTTTT.

About this clonotype itself: A much more abundant neighbour one base away suggests this may be a read error. The chain carries TRBV12-3 or TRBV12-4 and TRBJ2-6; 7 bases match TRBD2. The CDR3 sequence is 17 residues long. The CDR3, as DNA: TGTGCCAGCAATACTGCGGGGGTCGAATCTGGGACCAACGTCCTGACTTTC. Translation gives CASNTAGVESGTNVLTF.

As to this clonotype: One end of the junction fails to match germline, which may point to a read error. The chain recombines TRBV11-3 with TRBJ2-3; 9 bases fit TRBD2. The CDR3 is 15 amino acids. Germline-derived CDR1 and CDR2 are SGHNT and YENEEA. The DNA for the CDR3 is TGTGCCAGAAGCTTCCCTGGCGGGAGGGGAGATACGCAGTATTTT. Its translation: CARSFPGGRGDTQYF.

This clonotype showed up many times. The J gene is TRBJ2-2, the V gene TRBV11-2; D perhaps matches TRBD1 (6 bases). This CDR3 is built from 15 residues. CDR1 is SGHAT and CDR2 is FQNNGV in the germline V gene. Trimming removed 5 bases from V and 2 bases from J, with 12 bases in between. CDR3 in amino acids: CASSPNRVNTGELFF. The CDR3 coding sequence is TGTGCCAGCAGCCCAAACAGGGTTAACACCGGGGAGCTGTTTTTT.

The chain couples TRBV5-1 to TRBJ2-1, with D unresolved. Per germline, CDR1 SGHRS and CDR2 YFSETQ. The V end lost 0 bases, the J end lost 3 bases, and 10 bases lay between the germline ends. The CDR3 is 15 amino acids. The CDR3 sequence is CASSLGSSDYNEQFF. DNA for the CDR3: TGCGCCAGCAGCTTGGGTAGCTCCGACTACAATGAGCAGTTCTTC.

This clonotype came up a few times. The chain is built from TRBV4-1 and TRBJ2-1, with 10 bases aligning to TRBD1. J gave up 1 base and V 1 base, and 7 bases lay outside the gene matches. The germline V gene has CDR1 MGHRA and CDR2 YSYEKL. The CDR3 has 18 amino acids. Here the CDR3 reads CASSQGQGAGRSYNEQFF. The DNA of the CDR3 is TGCGCCAGCAGCCAAGGACAGGGGGCCGGTAGGTCCTACAATGAGCAGTTCTTC.

On this clonotype itself: One base away lies a much larger clone, so this may be a sequencing read error. The gene calls are TRBV5-8 and TRBJ2-2; possibly TRBD2 for D (6 bases). CDR1 SGHTS and CDR2 YDEGEE come from the germline V gene. The CDR3 totals 17 residues. V was pared by 4 bases and J by 5 bases, with 21 bases between. The CDR3: CASSPEITGGHTGELFF. Written as DNA, the CDR3 is TGTGCCAGCAGCCCCGAAATTACCGGGGGTCATACCGGGGAGCTGTTTTTT.

In the case of this clonotype: A much larger clone lies one base from this, so it may be a read error. The chain uses TRBV27 and TRBJ2-2; TRBD2 might be the D (6 bases). The CDR3 spans 15 residues. CDR1 is MNHEY, CDR2 SMNVEV, per germline (reference sequence). The CDR3 reads CANSLSGRWTGELFF. The CDR3 DNA follows: TGTGCCAACAGTCTTTCAGGGAGGTGGACCGGGGAGCTGTTTTTT.

The gene calls are TRBV10-3 and TRBJ2-5; D gene ambiguous. This CDR3 contains 14 residues. V was cut by 10 bases and J by 2 bases, with 17 bases left in between. CDR1 is ENHRY, CDR2 SYGVKD, per germline. CDR3 loop: CASSFNRDQETQYF. The CDR3 DNA reads TGTGCCAGCTCATTTAACAGAGATCAAGAGACCCAGTACTTC.

A few counts support this clonotype. CDR3 region: CASNPAGVFQETQYF. CDR3 coding DNA: TGTGCCAGCAACCCAGCGGGAGTATTCCAAGAGACCCAGTACTTC. The genes are TRBV9 and TRBJ2-5; TRBD2 aligns across 8 bases. The germline CDR1 and CDR2 sequences are SGDLS and YYNGEE. The CDR3 covers 15 residues. The J segment lost 1 base and the V segment lost 6 bases, leaving 8 bases of the junction unmatched.

A remark on this clonotype: A much larger clone lies a single base off, so this may be a read error. The genes are TRBV7-8 and TRBJ2-2, with 10 bases aligning to TRBD2. This CDR3 is 19 amino acids long. CDR1 SGHVS and CDR2 FQNEAQ come from the germline V gene. The CDR3: CASSLALASGRANTRELFF. The CDR3 nucleotides read TGTGCCAGCAGCTTAGCGTTAGCTAGCGGGAGAGCGAACACCCGGGAGCTGTTTTTT.

Points on this clonotype: A much bigger clone sits one base away, suggesting this may be a read error. The chain recombines TRBV27 with TRBJ2-7, with no clear D. Germline CDR1 reads MNHEY; CDR2 reads SMNVEV (reference sequence). V was shortened by 7 bases and J by 3 bases, with 7 bases between the two germline ends. CDR3 length: 11 amino acids. The CDR3 DNA reads as TGTGCCAGCATAGCTGGCTACGAGCAGTACTTC. Its translation is CASIAGYEQYF.

The rearrangement uses TRBV29-1 and TRBJ2-7; TRBD1 matches 8 bases. The ends lost 6 bases at V and 2 bases at J; junction bases unmatched: 3. The CDR3 sequence is 12 residues long. Germline CDR1 SQVTM, CDR2 ANQGSEA. CDR3 in DNA: TGCAGCGTAGGGACAGGTCCCTACGAGCAGTACTTC. It encodes CSVGTGPYEQYF.

This clonotype has at least ten counts. The chain uses TRBV19 and TRBJ1-5, with D tentatively TRBD1 (6 bases). Germline V lookup: CDR1 LNHDA, CDR2 SQIVND (reference sequence). The CDR3 has 15 residues. Trimming took off 4 bases at V and 7 bases at J, with 17 bases between the two ends. The chain's CDR3 is CASSRETGNGQPQHF. The CDR3 DNA follows: TGTGCCAGTAGTAGAGAAACAGGGAACGGGCAGCCCCAGCATTTT.

This rearrangement joins TRBV4-3 to TRBJ2-3; D is perhaps TRBD1 (5 bases). Germline V gene sequence: CDR1 LGHNA, CDR2 YSLEER. V lost 2 bases to trimming and J lost 1 base, with 13 bases between them. The length of the CDR3 is 16 residues. CDR3 in amino acids: CASSQQNPRGTDTQYF. CDR3 bases: TGCGCCAGCAGCCAACAAAACCCCAGGGGCACAGATACGCAGTATTTT.

This clonotype was recorded at least ten times. The rearrangement uses TRBV13 and TRBJ2-2; D gene ambiguous. Germline assignment: CDR1 PRHDT and CDR2 FYEKMQ (reference sequence). The CDR3 is made up of 16 amino acids. Deletions cut 1 base from V and 2 bases from J, with 11 bases between. The CDR3 nucleotides are TGTGCCAGCAGCTTAGTGAGTACAGCTAACACCGGGGAGCTGTTTTTT. Protein: CASSLVSTANTGELFF.

This clonotype occurred many times. V usage is TRBV6-1 and J usage is TRBJ1-6; 10 bases are shared with TRBD1. This CDR3 is built from 14 residues. Germline V gene sequence: CDR1 MNHNS, CDR2 SASEGT. V dropped 8 bases and J dropped 9; count of bases not matched to a gene: 7. CDR3 in DNA: TGTGCCAGCCGACAGGGGGCTGGTAGTTCACCCCTCCACTTT. Amino acids: CASRQGAGSSPLHF.

V and J are TRBV19 and TRBJ1-5; D call uncertain. Germline lookup yields CDR1 LNHDA and CDR2 SQIVND (reference sequence). V lost 3 bases to trimming and J lost 5 bases, with 20 bases between them. The CDR3 loop spans 17 amino acids. CDR3 residues: CASSMRTGRKFYQPQHF. The CDR3 DNA reads as TGTGCCAGTAGTATGAGGACTGGCCGTAAATTCTATCAGCCCCAGCATTTT.

Concerning this clonotype itself: The junction shows a germline mismatch at one end, possibly a read error. The J gene is TRBJ1-3, the V gene TRBV7-7; D gene unclear. This CDR3 is built from 13 residues. Germline CDR1 SSHAT, CDR2 FNYEAQ (reference sequence). The CDR3, as DNA: TGTGCTAGCAGCTTAATTGTGGGGAACACCATATATTTT. Translation gives CASSLIVGNTIYF.

This clonotype was seen a handful of times. The chain recombines TRBV7-9 with TRBJ1-5, with D possibly matching TRBD1 (6 bases). Germline values: CDR1 SEHNR, CDR2 FQNEAQ (reference sequence). Trimming stripped 0 bases from V and 4 bases from J, with 13 bases between. CDR3 length equals 16 residues. The CDR3 spells CASSLARTVKNQPQHF. In nucleotides, the CDR3 is TGTGCCAGCAGCTTAGCGCGGACAGTGAAAAATCAGCCCCAGCATTTT.